A single sample is the source of the 7 T cell receptor beta chains below, sequenced in a study of blood T cells in healthy people across ages. It was with a sample-barcoded 5' primer and a J-beta primer mix that a second PCR of roughly 7 to 12 cycles was run. Each CDR3 protein gets one entry after TCRdb re-called the 5' RACE reads with MiXCR. Among 800,000 or so distinct CDR3 sequences, roughly 46% were seen once, and the ten largest hold 18%. The sequencing input was blood. Receptor source: an older man in good health.

The rearrangement joins TRBV29-1 to TRBJ1-2, with 7 bases aligning to TRBD1. Germline V gene lookup returns CDR1 SQVTM and CDR2 ANQGSEA. The CDR3 covers 12 residues. V lost 6 bases and J lost 2; bases outside the gene matches: 3. Written as DNA, the CDR3 is TGCAGCGTCCTACAGGGGAACTATGGCTACACCTTC. It is translated as CSVLQGNYGYTF.

This clonotype was counted a few times. V and J are TRBV2 and TRBJ2-5; the D gene is possibly TRBD2 (6 bases). This CDR3 is built from 14 residues. The V gene lost 8 bases and the J gene lost 11 bases, with 24 bases spanning the gap. Per germline, CDR1 SNHLY and CDR2 FYNNEI. The CDR3 region is CASGSGAQAHEQYF. In nucleotides, the CDR3 is TGTGCCAGCGGATCGGGAGCCCAGGCTCATGAGCAGTACTTC.

The chain uses TRBV20-1 and TRBJ2-5; possibly TRBD1 for D (6 bases). Germline CDR1 and CDR2: DFQATT and SNEGSKA (reference sequence). The V gene lost 4 bases and the J gene lost 4 bases, with 19 bases spanning the gap. The CDR3 extends over 15 amino acids. The CDR3 protein is CSANWVTQGGETQYF. CDR3 DNA: TGCAGTGCTAATTGGGTCACTCAAGGGGGAGAGACCCAGTACTTC.

This chain connects TRBV5-1 to TRBJ2-6, with no clear D. The CDR3 has 16 amino acids. Looked up from germline, CDR1 is SGHRS and CDR2 is YFSETQ. Trimming shortened V by 4 bases and J by 0 bases, and 11 bases separated the two germline ends. The chain's CDR3 is CASSRWAGSGANVLTF. The CDR3, as DNA: TGCGCCAGCAGCCGTTGGGCTGGCTCTGGGGCCAACGTCCTGACTTTC.

Notes on this clonotype: One end of the junction varies from germline; a read error may be responsible. This chain uses TRBV4-3 with TRBJ2-2, with D perhaps TRBD1 (6 bases). Germline V lookup: CDR1 LGHNA, CDR2 YSLEER. The CDR3 totals 16 residues. In DNA form, the CDR3 reads TGCGCCAGCAGCCAGAACAGGGCCCAGGGGACCGAGGAGCTGTTTTTT. Its protein is CASSQNRAQGTEELFF.

This clonotype was observed at least ten times. The chain links TRBV5-1 to TRBJ2-5; 7 positions match TRBD2. CDR3 length: 16 residues. J lost 0 bases, V lost 1 base, and 6 bases had no gene match. Germline loops: CDR1 SGHRS, CDR2 YFSETQ. DNA of the CDR3: TGCGCCAGCAGCTTGAACAGCGGGATGTACCAAGAGACCCAGTACTTC. Translated, it gives CASSLNSGMYQETQYF.

This clonotype has at least ten counts. The rearrangement uses TRBV7-2 and TRBJ2-3; D gene unclear. The germline V and J ends were trimmed by 7 bases and 6 bases, with 8 bases remaining between them. The length of the CDR3 is 11 residues. Germline V gene data show CDR1 as SGHTA and CDR2 as FQGNSA. The CDR3 DNA sequence: TGTGCCAGCACCCAAGGGGATACGCAGTATTTT. It yields the protein CASTQGDTQYF.